The 10 T cell receptor beta chains below all came from one sample that was sequenced in a study of metastatic and nonmetastatic thyroid tumors. No treatment of any kind had been given to any patient before thyroid surgery. TCRdb recomputed clones from the PCR reads via MiXCR. The sample contains 25,000 to 30,000 clones, 15% of which appear only once. Sequencing used blood. These TCRs come from a female donor with papillary thyroid cancer or a benign thyroid nodule (not recorded which). Some clones in this sample may be carry-over from other donors' samples.

In this sample, this clone turned up many times. This chain connects TRBV28 to TRBJ2-5; 7 positions match TRBD1. The V gene's germline CDR1 is MDHEN and CDR2 SYDVKM. J was trimmed by 2 bases and V by 3 bases; bases with no gene match: 3. This CDR3 contains 14 residues. The CDR3 nucleotides read TGTGCCAGCAGTTTTGGGACAGCTCAAGAGACCCAGTACTTC. Translating it yields CASSFGTAQETQYF.

This clone was seen ten or more times. J is TRBJ1-6 and V is TRBV28; D call uncertain. The CDR3 is 15 residues long. Germline CDR1 reads MDHEN; CDR2 reads SYDVKM. The V end lost 3 bases, the J end lost 2 bases, and 8 bases lay between the germline ends. CDR3 nucleotides: TGTGCCAGCAGTTTTCGGACTGCCTATAATTCACCCCTCCACTTT. The encoded protein is CASSFRTAYNSPLHF.

This clone is medium-sized by share. V usage is TRBV6-4 and J usage is TRBJ2-1, with D possibly TRBD2 on 5 matching bases. The V gene's germline CDR1 is MRHNA and CDR2 SNTAGT. The CDR3 spans 13 residues. The V gene lost 3 bases and the J gene lost 9 bases, with 12 bases spanning the gap. The CDR3 region has the DNA TGTGCCAGCAGTGAGAGGGCTGCTAGTGAGCAGTTCTTC. Protein product: CASSERAASEQFF.

There are many counts of this clone. This may come from a read error, since a much larger clone is one base off. The gene calls are TRBV19 and TRBJ1-2, with D unresolved. CDR1 and CDR2 (germline): LNHDA, SQIVND (reference sequence). Between the trimmed V and J ends, which lost 5 bases and 2 bases, there was a span of 15 bases. CDR3 size: 15 residues. The CDR3 reads CASSLKGRSNYGYTF. Written as DNA, the CDR3 is TGTGCCAGTAGTCTCAAGGGCAGGAGCAACTATGGCTACACCTTC.

This clone was seen ten or more times. CDR3 residues: CASSPTGTLSGANVLTF. CDR3 in DNA: TGTGCCAGCAGCCCCACAGGGACACTCTCTGGGGCCAACGTCCTGACTTTC. The chain is built from TRBV11-2 and TRBJ2-6; a weak D match, TRBD1 (6 bases). This CDR3 region has 17 residues. Germline lookup yields CDR1 SGHAT and CDR2 FQNNGV. Trimming cost V 5 bases and J 0 bases, with 14 bases left between them.

This clone was detected a few times. The J gene is TRBJ2-7, the V gene TRBV28; D might be TRBD1 (7 bases). Looked up from germline, CDR1 is MDHEN and CDR2 is SYDVKM. The V end lost 7 bases, the J end lost 6 bases, and 13 bases lay between the germline ends. The CDR3 contains 12 residues. CDR3 sequence: CASIAGGSEQYF. In DNA, the CDR3 is TGTGCCAGCATAGCAGGGGGGAGCGAGCAGTACTTC.

This sequence joins TRBV27 and TRBJ2-1; TRBD2 agrees at 7 bases. After removal of 5 bases from V and 4 bases from J, the junction contained 5 bases not matched to a gene. The CDR3 consists of 14 residues. Germline lookup yields CDR1 MNHEY and CDR2 SMNVEV (reference sequence). CDR3 amino acids: CASSVLADYNEQFF. Written as DNA, the CDR3 is TGTGCCAGCAGTGTTCTAGCGGATTACAATGAGCAGTTCTTC.

This clone has ten or more counts. V usage is TRBV19 and J usage is TRBJ2-7, with 11 bases that match TRBD1. The CDR3 extends over 14 amino acids. CDR1 is LNHDA and CDR2 is SQIVND in the germline V gene (reference sequence). V shed 3 bases and J 2 bases; nucleotides not matched to a gene: 0. The CDR3 reads CASSMGQGAYEQYF. Written as DNA, the CDR3 is TGTGCCAGTAGTATGGGACAGGGGGCCTACGAGCAGTACTTC.

This clone counts as medium-sized (0.01 to 0.1%). V and J are TRBV6-1 and TRBJ2-7, with D maybe TRBD1 (5 bases). Germline V gene lookup returns CDR1 MNHNS and CDR2 SASEGT. The CDR3 spans 17 residues. Trimming took off 1 base at V and 4 bases at J, with 20 bases between the two ends. The CDR3 spells CASSEVHGASKVYEQYF. CDR3 nucleotide sequence: TGTGCCAGCAGTGAAGTACATGGGGCGTCTAAGGTATACGAGCAGTACTTC.

CDR3 bases: TGTGCCAGCAGCTTAGAGTCAGTTTACTATGGCTACACCTTC. It encodes CASSLESVYYGYTF. The chain is built from TRBV7-9 and TRBJ1-2; D gene ambiguous. V was cut by 1 base and J by 3 bases, with 9 bases left in between. Germline V lookup: CDR1 SEHNR, CDR2 FQNEAQ (reference sequence). The CDR3 runs to 14 residues.